The 16 T cell receptor beta chains below all came from one sample that was sequenced in a study of blood T cell repertoires in COVID-19. TCRdb's table, derived via immunoSEQ multiplex PCR, lists solely in-frame clones and lacks some. The sample yields around 71,000 clones, more than 75% seen once. Sequencing was carried out using peripheral blood. The source is a woman in her sixties with acute or convalescent COVID-19.

V and J are TRBV9 and TRBJ2-7; 9 bases map to TRBD1. The J segment lost 5 bases and the V segment lost 0 bases, leaving 9 bases of the junction unmatched. This CDR3 is 16 amino acids long. The V gene's germline CDR1 is SGDLS and CDR2 YYNGEE. CDR3 in amino acids: CASSVVTGGGINEQYF. The CDR3 DNA follows: TGTGCCAGCAGCGTAGTTACAGGGGGCGGCATAAACGAGCAGTACTTC.

The chain combines TRBV28 with TRBJ1-1; TRBD1 aligns across 7 bases. The length of the CDR3 is 14 residues. V lost 2 bases and J lost 3; bases outside the gene matches: 3. Germline V gives CDR1 MDHEN, CDR2 SYDVKM. DNA for the CDR3: TGTGCCAGCAGTTTACCCACAGGGGACACTGAAGCTTTCTTT. This encodes CASSLPTGDTEAFF.

V is TRBV3-1 (or the pseudogene TRBV3-2) and J is TRBJ2-1; no definite D call. V lost 2 bases to trimming and J lost 7 bases, with 6 bases between them. CDR1 is LGHDT and CDR2 is YNNKEL in the germline V gene (reference sequence). CDR3 length: 12 residues. CDR3 protein: CASSQPGNEQFF. The DNA for the CDR3 is TGTGCCAGCAGCCAACCAGGAAATGAGCAGTTCTTC.

The gene calls are TRBV7-2 and TRBJ2-1; 10 positions agree with TRBD2. Germline V gene lookup returns CDR1 SGHTA and CDR2 FQGNSA. The CDR3 contains 15 residues. The ends lost 2 bases at V and 7 bases at J; junction bases unmatched: 5. The CDR3 nucleotides are TGTGCCAGCAGCTTAAGCGGGGGGGCCTTGAATGAGCAGTTCTTC. Protein product: CASSLSGGALNEQFF.

The V gene is TRBV7-6, the J gene TRBJ1-1; D call uncertain. V was trimmed by 5 bases and J by 7 bases, leaving 17 bases between them. The CDR3 contains 14 residues. Germline V gene data show CDR1 as SGHVS and CDR2 as FNYEAQ. The CDR3 region has the DNA TGTGCCAGCAGCCAAAGGGAGGGCTATGATGAAGCTTTCTTT. Translation gives CASSQREGYDEAFF.

This clone was seen only once. The chain combines TRBV28 with TRBJ2-5, with TRBD1 matching over 9 bases. Per germline, CDR1 MDHEN and CDR2 SYDVKM. This CDR3 comprises 16 residues. The V and J ends lost 4 bases and 4 bases, in that order; junction bases with no gene match: 10. CDR3 coding DNA: TGTGCCAGCAGTTACTACTCACAGGGGGCTGGAGAGACCCAGTACTTC. It is translated as CASSYYSQGAGETQYF.

A single count supports this clone. The chain uses TRBV12-3 or TRBV12-4 and TRBJ1-2; perhaps TRBD1 as D (6 bases). The V end lost 7 bases, the J end lost 8 bases, and 17 bases lay between the germline ends. The CDR3 spans 13 residues. CDR3 nucleotide sequence: TGTGCCAGCACCGAGATCAGGGGTGGCGGCTACACCTTC. Residues: CASTEIRGGGYTF.

The V gene is TRBV6-4, the J gene TRBJ2-3; 14 bases match TRBD2. The ends lost 5 bases at V and 5 bases at J; junction bases unmatched: 6. The CDR3 consists of 16 residues. Germline lookup yields CDR1 MRHNA and CDR2 SNTAGT. The chain's CDR3 is CASSKGTSGSLDTQYF. Here the CDR3 DNA reads TGTGCCAGCAGTAAAGGGACTAGCGGGAGTCTAGATACGCAGTATTTT.

The chain is built from TRBV7-2 and TRBJ2-3; D ambiguous. Between the trimmed V and J ends, which lost 5 bases and 3 bases, there was a span of 6 bases. This CDR3 region has 12 residues. CDR1 and CDR2 from the germline V gene are SGHTA and FQGNSA. CDR3 in amino acids: CASSEVTDTQYF. The CDR3 nucleotides read TGTGCCAGCAGCGAGGTAACAGATACGCAGTATTTT.

This chain joins TRBV10-3 and TRBJ1-1; D is ambiguous. Trimming left V 6 bases short and J 3 bases short, with 17 bases between. CDR1 ENHRY and CDR2 SYGVKD come from the germline V gene. This CDR3 is 15 amino acids long. Here the CDR3 reads CAISARPPADTEAFF. In nucleotides, the CDR3 is TGTGCCATCAGCGCACGACCCCCGGCGGACACTGAAGCTTTCTTT.

The chain combines TRBV7-2 with TRBJ2-1; 8 bases match TRBD2. This CDR3 has 16 amino acids. V was clipped by 4 bases and J by 5 bases; unmatched bases: 10. In germline, CDR1 is SGHTA, CDR2 FQGNSA. The CDR3 here is CASSSAGTRGNNEQFF. Written as DNA, the CDR3 is TGTGCCAGCAGCTCGGCCGGGACTAGAGGGAACAATGAGCAGTTCTTC.

This CDR3 is CASSMEGQPPGNTF. CDR3 bases: TGTGCCAGTAGTATGGAGGGACAGCCCCCGGGAAACACCTTC. The rearrangement uses TRBV19 and TRBJ1-2; the match to TRBD1 covers 7 bases. From germline, CDR1 is LNHDA and CDR2 SQIVND (reference sequence). The CDR3 is 14 amino acids. The V gene end was trimmed by 3 bases and the J gene end by 12 bases; junction bases not matched to a gene: 13.

J is TRBJ2-7 and V is TRBV4-3; TRBD2 is a possible D gene (5 bases). This CDR3 is 14 amino acids long. V lost 0 bases and J 3 bases, leaving 9 bases between the germline ends. Germline CDR1 reads LGHNA; CDR2 reads YSLEER. Here the CDR3 DNA reads TGCGCCAGCAGCCAAGACGGGGAGAGCTACGAGCAGTACTTC. Its translation is CASSQDGESYEQYF.

The chain combines TRBV4-1 with TRBJ1-5; no clear D gene. The V gene lost 2 bases and the J gene lost 2 bases, with 4 bases spanning the gap. The CDR3 is 13 residues long. In germline, CDR1 is MGHRA, CDR2 YSYEKL. The CDR3 DNA reads as TGCGCCAGCAGCCAACGCGGCAATCAGCCCCAGCATTTT. This sequence encodes CASSQRGNQPQHF.

V usage is TRBV7-9 and J usage is TRBJ2-2; 7 bases are shared with TRBD1. Per the germline V gene, CDR1 is SEHNR and CDR2 is FQNEAQ (reference sequence). The ends lost 2 bases at V and 1 base at J; junction bases unmatched: 4. The CDR3 sequence is 16 residues long. The CDR3 coding sequence is TGTGCCAGCAGCTTACGAGGGGGCCGGAACACCGGGGAGCTGTTTTTT. As protein: CASSLRGGRNTGELFF.

This clone showed up just a few times. This chain links TRBV29-1 with TRBJ2-2, with 7 bases fitting TRBD1. V lost 4 bases to trimming and J lost 4 bases; unmatched junction nucleotides: 6. This CDR3 region has 14 residues. Germline CDR1 is SQVTM and CDR2 is ANQGSEA. DNA of the CDR3: TGCAGCGTTGGACAGGGTGTTGGCACCGGGGAGCTGTTTTTT. Translated, it gives CSVGQGVGTGELFF.